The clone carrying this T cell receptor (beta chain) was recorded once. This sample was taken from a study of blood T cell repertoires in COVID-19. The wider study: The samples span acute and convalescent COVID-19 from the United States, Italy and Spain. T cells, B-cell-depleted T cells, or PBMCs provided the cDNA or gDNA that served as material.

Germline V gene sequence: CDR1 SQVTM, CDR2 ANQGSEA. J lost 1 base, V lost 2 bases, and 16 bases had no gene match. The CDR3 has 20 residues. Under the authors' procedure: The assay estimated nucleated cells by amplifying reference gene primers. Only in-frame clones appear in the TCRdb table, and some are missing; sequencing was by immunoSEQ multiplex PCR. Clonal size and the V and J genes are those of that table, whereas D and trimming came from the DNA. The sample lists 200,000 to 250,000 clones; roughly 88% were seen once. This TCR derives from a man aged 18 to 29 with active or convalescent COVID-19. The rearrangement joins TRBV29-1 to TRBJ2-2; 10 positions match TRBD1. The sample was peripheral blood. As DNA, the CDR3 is TGCAGCGTTGAATACTACGGGACAGGGGAAGGCCCCATGAACACCGGGGAGCTGTTTTTT. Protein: CSVEYYGTGEGPMNTGELFF.